This TCR beta chain is drawn from a study of cytomegalovirus exposure and HLA in healthy donors. Generated by immunoSEQ multiplex PCR, the TCRdb table keeps only in-frame clones and is missing some. The sample holds roughly 59,000 clones, approximately 95% seen once. Separation from the 666-subject first cohort characterized the roughly 130-subject validation cohort, to which the donors belonged. Specimen: PBMCs. This TCR was sampled from a woman younger than 30 in good health and CMV-seropositive.

The CDR3 DNA is TGCGCCAGCAGGTTGACAGGGGATGGAAACACCATATATTTT. Translation: CASRLTGDGNTIYF. The rearrangement links TRBV5-1 to TRBJ1-3, with 8 bases fitting TRBD1. The V segment lost 5 bases and the J segment 3 bases; nucleotides outside the gene matches: 4. This CDR3 region has 14 residues. Germline V lookup: CDR1 SGHRS, CDR2 YFSETQ.